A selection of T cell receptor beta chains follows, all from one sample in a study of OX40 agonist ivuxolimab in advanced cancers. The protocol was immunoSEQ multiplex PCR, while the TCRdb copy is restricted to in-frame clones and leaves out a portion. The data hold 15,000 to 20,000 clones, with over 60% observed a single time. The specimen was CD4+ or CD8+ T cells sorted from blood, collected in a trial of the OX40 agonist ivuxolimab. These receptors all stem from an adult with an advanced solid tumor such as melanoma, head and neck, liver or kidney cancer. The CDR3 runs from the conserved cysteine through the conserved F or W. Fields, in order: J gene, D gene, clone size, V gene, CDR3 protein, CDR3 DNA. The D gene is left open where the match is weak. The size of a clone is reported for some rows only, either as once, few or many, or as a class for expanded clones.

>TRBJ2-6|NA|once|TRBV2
CASSDTSSGANVLTF
TGTGCCAGCAGTGATACCAGCTCTGGGGCCAACGTCCTGACTTTC
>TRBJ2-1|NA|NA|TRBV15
CATSSATGSSYNEQFF
TGTGCCACCAGCAGTGCTACCGGAAGCTCCTACAATGAGCAGTTCTTC
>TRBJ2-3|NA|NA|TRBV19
CASSSYTDTQYF
TGTGCCAGTAGTTCATACACAGATACGCAGTATTTT
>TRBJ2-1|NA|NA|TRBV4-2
CASSQEGSSGNEQFF
TGTGCCAGCAGCCAAGAGGGTTCCAGCGGCAATGAGCAGTTCTTC
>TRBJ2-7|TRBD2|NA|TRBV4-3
CASSQGYSGHYEQYF
TGCGCCAGCAGCCAAGGATATAGCGGGCATTACGAGCAGTACTTC
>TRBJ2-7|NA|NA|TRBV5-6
CASSFDRNYEQYF
TGTGCCAGCAGCTTCGACAGGAACTACGAGCAGTACTTC
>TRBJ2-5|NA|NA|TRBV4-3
CASSQGSGEDETQYF
TGCGCCAGCAGCCAAGGTTCAGGGGAGGACGAGACCCAGTACTTC
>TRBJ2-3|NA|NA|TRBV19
CASSIYGTSSTDTQYF
TGTGCCAGTAGTATTTATGGGACCTCTAGCACAGATACGCAGTATTTT
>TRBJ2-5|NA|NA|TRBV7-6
CASSPSGAGSTQYF
TGTGCCAGCAGCCCCTCGGGGGCGGGTTCTACCCAGTACTTC
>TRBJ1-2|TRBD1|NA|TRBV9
CASSVNPGQGNYGYTF
TGTGCCAGCAGCGTAAACCCCGGACAGGGGAACTATGGCTACACCTTC
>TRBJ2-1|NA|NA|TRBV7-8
CASTLDGAVSYNEQFF
TGTGCCAGCACCCTTGACGGAGCGGTTTCCTACAATGAGCAGTTCTTC
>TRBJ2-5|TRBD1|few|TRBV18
CASSPTGGASETQYF
TGTGCCAGCTCCCCGACAGGGGGCGCATCGGAGACCCAGTACTTC
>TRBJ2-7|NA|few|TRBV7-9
CASSVGALSYEQYF
TGTGCCAGCAGCGTTGGGGCCCTCTCCTACGAGCAGTACTTC
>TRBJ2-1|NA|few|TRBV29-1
CRVEGGGGAGGSYNEQFF
TGCCGCGTTGAAGGGGGGGGCGGGGCAGGAGGTTCCTACAATGAGCAGTTCTTC
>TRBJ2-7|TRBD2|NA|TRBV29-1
CSGQIGTSGGEQYF
TGCAGCGGGCAGATAGGGACTAGCGGGGGCGAGCAGTACTTC